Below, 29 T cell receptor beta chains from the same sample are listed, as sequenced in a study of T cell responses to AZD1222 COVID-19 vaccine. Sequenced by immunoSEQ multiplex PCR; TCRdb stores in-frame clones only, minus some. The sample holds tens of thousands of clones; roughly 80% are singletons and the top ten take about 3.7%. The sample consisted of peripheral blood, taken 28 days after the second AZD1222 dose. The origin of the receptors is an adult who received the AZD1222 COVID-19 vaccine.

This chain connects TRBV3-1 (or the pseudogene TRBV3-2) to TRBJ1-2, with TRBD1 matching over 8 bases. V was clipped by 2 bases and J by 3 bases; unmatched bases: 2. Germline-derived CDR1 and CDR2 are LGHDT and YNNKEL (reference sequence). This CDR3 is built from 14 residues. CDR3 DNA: TGTGCCAGCAGCCAATCGACAGGGGACTATGGCTACACCTTC. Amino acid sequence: CASSQSTGDYGYTF.

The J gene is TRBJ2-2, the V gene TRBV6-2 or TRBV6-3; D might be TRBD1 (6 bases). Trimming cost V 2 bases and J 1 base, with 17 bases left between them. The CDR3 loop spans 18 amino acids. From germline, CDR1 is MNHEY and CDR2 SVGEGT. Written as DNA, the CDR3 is TGTGCCAGCAGTTACCTTACTGGGGGCCTAAGGAACACCGGGGAGCTGTTTTTT. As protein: CASSYLTGGLRNTGELFF.

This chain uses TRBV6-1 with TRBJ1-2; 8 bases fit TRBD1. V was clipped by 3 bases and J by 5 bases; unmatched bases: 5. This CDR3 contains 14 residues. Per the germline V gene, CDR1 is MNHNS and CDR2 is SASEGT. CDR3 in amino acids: CASSDDRGRYGYTF. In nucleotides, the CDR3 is TGTGCCAGCAGTGACGACAGGGGCAGGTATGGCTACACCTTC.

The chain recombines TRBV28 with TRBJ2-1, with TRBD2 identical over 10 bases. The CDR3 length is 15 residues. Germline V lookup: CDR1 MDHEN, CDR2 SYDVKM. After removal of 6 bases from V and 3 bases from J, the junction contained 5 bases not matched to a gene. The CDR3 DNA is TGTGCCAGCAGCTCCGGGACTAGCGACTACAATGAGCAGTTCTTC. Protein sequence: CASSSGTSDYNEQFF.

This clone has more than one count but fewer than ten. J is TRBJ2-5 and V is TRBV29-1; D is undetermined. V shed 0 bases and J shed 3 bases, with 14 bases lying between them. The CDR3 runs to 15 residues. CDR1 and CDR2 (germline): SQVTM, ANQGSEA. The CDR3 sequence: CSVEDTSDGKETQYF. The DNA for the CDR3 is TGCAGCGTTGAAGATACATCGGACGGAAAAGAGACCCAGTACTTC.

The CDR3 nucleotides read TGTGCCATTAACCGGGACCACTTCTCAGATACGCAGTATTTT. It codes for CAINRDHFSDTQYF. The V gene is TRBV6-5, the J gene TRBJ2-3, with D possibly called TRBD1 or TRBD2 (5 bases each). This CDR3 is built from 14 residues. Germline V gene lookup returns CDR1 MNHEY and CDR2 SVGAGI. The V and J ends lost 10 bases and 4 bases respectively, with 18 bases between them.

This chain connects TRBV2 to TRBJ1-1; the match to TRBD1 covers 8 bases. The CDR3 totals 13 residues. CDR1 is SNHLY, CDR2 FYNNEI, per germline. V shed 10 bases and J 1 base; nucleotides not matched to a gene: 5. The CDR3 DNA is TGTGCCACCCGGACAGGGTCGAACACTGAAGCTTTCTTT. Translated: CATRTGSNTEAFF.

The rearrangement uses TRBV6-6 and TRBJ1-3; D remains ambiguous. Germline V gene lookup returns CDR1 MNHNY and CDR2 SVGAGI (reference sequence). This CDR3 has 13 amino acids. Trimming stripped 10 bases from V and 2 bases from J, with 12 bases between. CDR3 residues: CATGEGTGNTIYF. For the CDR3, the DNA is TGTGCCACCGGGGAAGGTACTGGAAACACCATATATTTT.

CDR3: CASSVGQPYGYTF. As DNA, the CDR3 is TGTGCCAGCAGCGTAGGCCAGCCCTATGGCTACACCTTC. This chain connects TRBV9 to TRBJ1-2; D gene ambiguous. The CDR3 has 13 residues. Trimming cost V 0 bases and J 4 bases, with 7 bases left between them. In germline, CDR1 is SGDLS, CDR2 YYNGEE. The variable domain in full, completed from reference TRBV9 and TRBJ1-2, reads DSGVTQTPKHLITATGQRVTLRCSPRSGDLSVYWYQQSLDQGLQFLIQYYNGEERAKGNILERFSAQQFPDLHSELNLSSLELGDSALYFCASSVGQPYGYTFGSGTRLTVV.

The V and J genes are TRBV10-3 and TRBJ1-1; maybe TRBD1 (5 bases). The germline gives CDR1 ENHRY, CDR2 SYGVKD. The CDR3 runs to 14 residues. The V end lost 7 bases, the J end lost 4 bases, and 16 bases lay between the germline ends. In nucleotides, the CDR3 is TGTGCCATCAAGGTTGCTGGGGGGGTCACTGAAGCTTTCTTT. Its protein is CAIKVAGGVTEAFF.

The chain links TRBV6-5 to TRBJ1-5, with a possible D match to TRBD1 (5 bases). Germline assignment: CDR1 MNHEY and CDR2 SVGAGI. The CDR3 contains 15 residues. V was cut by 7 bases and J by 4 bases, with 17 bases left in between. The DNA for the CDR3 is TGTGCCAGCACCGAAAGCCCAGGGTTAAATCAGCCCCAGCATTTT. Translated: CASTESPGLNQPQHF.

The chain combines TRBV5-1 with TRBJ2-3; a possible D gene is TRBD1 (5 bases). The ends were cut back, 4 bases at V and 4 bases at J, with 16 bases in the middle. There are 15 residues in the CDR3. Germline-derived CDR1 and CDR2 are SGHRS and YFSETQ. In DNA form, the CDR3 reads TGCGCCAGCAGCCGGACGGAGTGGGGCGCAGATACGCAGTATTTT. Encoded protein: CASSRTEWGADTQYF.

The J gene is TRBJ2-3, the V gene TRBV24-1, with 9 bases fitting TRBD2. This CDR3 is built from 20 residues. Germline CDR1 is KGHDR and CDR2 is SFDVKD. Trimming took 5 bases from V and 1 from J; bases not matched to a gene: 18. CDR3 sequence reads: CATSALPAGGSLARTDTQYF. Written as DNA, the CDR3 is TGTGCCACCAGTGCCCTCCCAGCGGGGGGCTCCTTAGCTCGCACAGATACGCAGTATTTT.

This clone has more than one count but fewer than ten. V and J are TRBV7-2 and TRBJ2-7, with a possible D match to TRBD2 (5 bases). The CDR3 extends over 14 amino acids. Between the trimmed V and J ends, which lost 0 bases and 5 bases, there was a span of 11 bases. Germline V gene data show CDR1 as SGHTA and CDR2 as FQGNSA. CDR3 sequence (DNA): TGTGCCAGCAGCTTAGCATCCGGGGTCCACGAGCAGTACTTC. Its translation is CASSLASGVHEQYF.

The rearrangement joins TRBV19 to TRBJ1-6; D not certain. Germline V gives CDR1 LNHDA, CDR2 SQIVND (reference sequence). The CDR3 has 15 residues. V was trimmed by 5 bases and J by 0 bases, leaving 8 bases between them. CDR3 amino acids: CASSELSSYNSPLHF. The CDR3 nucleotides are TGTGCCAGTAGTGAGCTGAGCTCCTATAATTCACCCCTCCACTTT.

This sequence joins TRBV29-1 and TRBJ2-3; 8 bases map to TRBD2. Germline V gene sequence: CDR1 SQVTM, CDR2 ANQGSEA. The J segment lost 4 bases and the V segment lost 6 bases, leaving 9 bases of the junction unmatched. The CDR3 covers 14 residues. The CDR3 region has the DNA TGCAGCGTAGGTTTAGCGGGGTTGGCAGATACGCAGTATTTT. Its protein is CSVGLAGLADTQYF.

CDR3 in DNA: TGTGCCATCAGTGAGTCCGGCGGGGGGGCCTTCCGCACAGATACGCAGTATTTT. Protein sequence: CAISESGGGAFRTDTQYF. The chain uses TRBV10-3 and TRBJ2-3, with 9 nucleotides matching TRBD2. Looked up from germline, CDR1 is ENHRY and CDR2 is SYGVKD. The CDR3 is 18 amino acids. Trimming took 0 bases from V and 1 from J; bases not matched to a gene: 8.

The CDR3 bases are TGTGCCAGCAGCCTAGGTGGGACAGGGCTTAATTCACCCCTCCACTTT. Amino acid sequence: CASSLGGTGLNSPLHF. The V call is TRBV5-4, the J call TRBJ1-6, with TRBD1 identical over 9 bases. The CDR3 has 16 amino acids. Germline CDR1 reads SGHNT; CDR2 reads YYREEE (reference sequence). V was pared by 4 bases and J by 6 bases, with 8 bases of the junction left unmatched.

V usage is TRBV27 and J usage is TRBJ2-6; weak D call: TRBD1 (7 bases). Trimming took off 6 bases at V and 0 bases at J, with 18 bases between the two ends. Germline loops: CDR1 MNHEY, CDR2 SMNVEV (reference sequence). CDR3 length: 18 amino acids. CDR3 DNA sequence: TGTGCCAGCAGCCTTGCGGTCCAGGGGGGCTCTGGGGCCAACGTCCTGACTTTC. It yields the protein CASSLAVQGGSGANVLTF.

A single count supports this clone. CDR3 sequence (DNA): TGTGCCAGCAGTTACGTTCGAACCGGGGAGCTGTTTTTT. Its protein product is CASSYVRTGELFF. The chain is built from TRBV6-6 and TRBJ2-2; no firm D call. Per germline, CDR1 MNHNY and CDR2 SVGAGI (reference sequence). The V end lost 2 bases, the J end lost 5 bases, and 6 bases lay between the germline ends. This CDR3 region has 13 residues.

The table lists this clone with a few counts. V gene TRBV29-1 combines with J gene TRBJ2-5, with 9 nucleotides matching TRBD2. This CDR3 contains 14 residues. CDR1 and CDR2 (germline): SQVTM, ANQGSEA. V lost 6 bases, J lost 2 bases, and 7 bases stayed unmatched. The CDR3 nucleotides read TGCAGCGTGGCTAGCGGGGCGTTTCAAGAGACCCAGTACTTC. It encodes CSVASGAFQETQYF.

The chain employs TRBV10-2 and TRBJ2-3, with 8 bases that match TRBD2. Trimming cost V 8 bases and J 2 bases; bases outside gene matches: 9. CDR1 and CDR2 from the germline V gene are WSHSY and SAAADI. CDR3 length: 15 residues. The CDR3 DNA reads TGCGCCAGCGGTAGCTCGGGGGGGACCACAGATACGCAGTATTTT. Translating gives CASGSSGGTTDTQYF.

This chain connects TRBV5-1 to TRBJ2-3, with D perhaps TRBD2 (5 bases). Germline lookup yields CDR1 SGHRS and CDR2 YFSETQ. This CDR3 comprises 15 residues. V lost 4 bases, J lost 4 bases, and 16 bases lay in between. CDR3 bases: TGCGCCAGCAGCCCAGAGTCCTCCGGGGCAGATACGCAGTATTTT. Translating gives CASSPESSGADTQYF.

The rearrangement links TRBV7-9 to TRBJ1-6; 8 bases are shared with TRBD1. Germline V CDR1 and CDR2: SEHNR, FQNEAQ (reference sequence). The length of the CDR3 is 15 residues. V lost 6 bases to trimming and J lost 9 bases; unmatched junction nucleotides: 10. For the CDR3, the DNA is TGTGCCAGCAGAACAACCGGGACAGGCGTTTCACCCCTCCACTTT. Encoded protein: CASRTTGTGVSPLHF.

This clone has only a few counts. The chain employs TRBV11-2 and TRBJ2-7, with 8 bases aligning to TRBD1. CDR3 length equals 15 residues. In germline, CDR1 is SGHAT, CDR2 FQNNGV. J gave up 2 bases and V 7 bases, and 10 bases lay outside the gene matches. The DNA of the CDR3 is TGTGCCAGCAAAAGCGCCGGGGACAGGACCTACGAGCAGTACTTC. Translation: CASKSAGDRTYEQYF.

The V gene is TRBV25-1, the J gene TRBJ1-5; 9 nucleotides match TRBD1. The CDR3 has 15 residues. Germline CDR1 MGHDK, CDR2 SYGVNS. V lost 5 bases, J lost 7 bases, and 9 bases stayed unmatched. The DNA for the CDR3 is TGTGCCAGCAGTAAAACGGGACAGGGCACCCAGCCCCAGCATTTT. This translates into CASSKTGQGTQPQHF.

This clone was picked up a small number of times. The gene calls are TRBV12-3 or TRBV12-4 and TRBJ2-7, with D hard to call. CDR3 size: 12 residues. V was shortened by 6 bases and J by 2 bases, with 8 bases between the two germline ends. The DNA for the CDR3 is TGTGCCAGCAGCGACAACCCCTACGAGCAGTACTTC. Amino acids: CASSDNPYEQYF.

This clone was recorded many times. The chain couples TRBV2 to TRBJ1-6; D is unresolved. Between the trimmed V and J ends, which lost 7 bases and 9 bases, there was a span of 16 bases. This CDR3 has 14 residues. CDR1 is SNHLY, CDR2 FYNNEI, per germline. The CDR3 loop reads CASTSEFGSSPLHF. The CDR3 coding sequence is TGTGCCAGCACCTCCGAGTTCGGGTCTTCACCCCTCCACTTT.

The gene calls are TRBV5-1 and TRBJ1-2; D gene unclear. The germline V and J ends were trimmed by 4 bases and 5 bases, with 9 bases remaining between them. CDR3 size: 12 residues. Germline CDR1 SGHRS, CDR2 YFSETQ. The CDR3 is CASSGEAYGYTF. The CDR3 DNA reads TGCGCCAGCAGCGGGGAGGCATATGGCTACACCTTC.